This TCR beta chain was captured in a study of T cell responses to AZD1222 COVID-19 vaccine. Germline lookup yields CDR1 LNHDA and CDR2 SQIVND (reference sequence). The CDR3 covers 14 residues. Trimming took off 3 bases at V and 3 bases at J, with 9 bases between the two ends. Produced via immunoSEQ multiplex PCR; TCRdb's table is partial and in-frame only. The profile covers 90,000 to 130,000 clones, with 86% appearing a single time and 3.3% taken by the ten largest. The study's findings and limits: Elevations in Spike-specific TCR breadth and depth followed administration of two AZD1222 doses. Researchers report vaccine-associated CD4 TCRs spanning spike, with dominance at 160-218 and 743-854.

On this clone: Its antigen is not identified.

The gene calls are TRBV19 and TRBJ1-5; D uncertain. The sequences come from peripheral blood, collected on day 0 of AZD1222 vaccination. The receptor was isolated from an adult in good health. CDR3 region: CASSIVRINQPQHF. The CDR3 DNA sequence: TGTGCCAGTAGTATCGTTAGGATCAATCAGCCCCAGCATTTT.